The TCR delta chain under discussion was sequenced for a study of gamma delta lymphoproliferative disorders and STAT genes. Study background: Delta libraries were made per EuroClonality-NGS working group procedure.

The receptor sequences were amplified from genomic DNA of peripheral blood mononuclear cells. Trimming removed 0 bases from V and 10 bases from J; junction bases left unmatched: 8. The CDR3 sequence is 15 residues long. Germline CDR1 is TSWWSYY and CDR2 is QGS. TCRdb made new clone calls on the multiplex PCR reads using CATT. The profile shows around 1,500 delta-chain clones, around 0.89% of them singletons. The sample holds many counts of this clone. This clonotype originated in a human donor in good health. Sequencing was performed on blood. The chain recombines TRDV1 with TRDJ1, with 10 bases aligning to TRDD3. The chain's CDR3 is CALGELGGDTYLLIF. CDR3 bases: TGTGCTCTTGGGGAACTAGGGGGGGATACGTATTTACTCATCTTT.